The T cell receptor (beta chain) under discussion was sequenced for a study of regulatory T cells in long-lasting Graves disease. General study results and limits: The TCR repertoire of persistent Graves' patients was less diverse than that of newly diagnosed ones.

According to the study, TCR beta libraries were built with iRepertoire HTBI primers and CDR3-region Arm-PCR. TCRdb fed the multiplex PCR reads into MiXCR, producing one record per CDR3 protein. The sample has hundreds of thousands of distinct CDR3 sequences; around 32% are singletons. From germline, CDR1 is SGHAT and CDR2 FQNNGV. The CDR3 has 15 residues. V lost 7 bases and J lost 6; bases outside the gene matches: 7. The time point here: persistent/refractory GD, antithyroid drugs over 5 years with positive TRAb. Extracted RNA from PBMCs served as the source of the TCR library. Around 10 milliliters of peripheral blood were drawn into EDTA tubes. This clonotype has only a few counts. Its matching antigen is unknown.

The chain links TRBV11-2 to TRBJ2-2, with 11 bases identical to TRBD1. The sequences come from peripheral blood mononuclear cells (PBMCs), collected when the disease was refractory, from a patient treated with antithyroid drugs. This sequence was found in a female donor with Graves disease. The CDR3 region is CASNPGQGEPGELFF. As DNA, the CDR3 is TGTGCCAGCAATCCGGGACAGGGGGAACCCGGGGAGCTGTTTTTT.